The source of this TCR beta chain is a study of Ad26.COV2.S vaccination and SARS-CoV-2 variants. As to treatment: roughly 20 received Ad26.COV2.S at low or high dose, single or two shots; roughly five received placebo; per-sample allocation not given. Sampling happened 63 days after the first vaccine or placebo injection. The CDR3 loop spans 14 amino acids. CDR1 and CDR2 (germline): MNHNS, SASEGT. This clone was picked up one time. One end of the junction is discordant with germline, which a read error may explain. Profiled with immunoSEQ multiplex PCR; TCRdb holds only in-frame clones, not every one. The table lists hundreds of thousands of clones, roughly 91% of them singletons.

This rearrangement joins TRBV6-1 to TRBJ1-2, with D hard to call. This receptor was obtained from a person between 18 and 59 years old who received the Ad26.COV2.S COVID-19 vaccine or a placebo. The sequencing used peripheral blood, collected in a trial of Ad26.COV2.S vaccine versus placebo. The CDR3: CASSEDRSPYSYTF. The CDR3 DNA follows: TGTGCCAGCAGTGAAGACAGATCTCCCTATAGCTACACCTTC.